The 17 T cell receptor beta chains given below trace back to one sample, sequenced in a study of shared clonotypes between healthy human individuals. The assay was immunoSEQ multiplex PCR, and TCRdb's table has in-frame clones only and misses some. Of 2 million to 3 million clones listed, just over 90% are singletons. The source material was naive CD4+ T cells sorted from blood. Subset given: CD45RA+ positively selected. These receptors all stem from a man between 18 and 29 years old in good health.

The chain combines TRBV5-4 with TRBJ2-5; unclear D gene. CDR1 and CDR2 from the germline V gene are SGHNT and YYREEE (reference sequence). Trimming pared 4 bases from V and 1 base from J, leaving 14 bases between. The CDR3 totals 15 residues. The CDR3 bases are TGTGCCAGCAGCCAAATTGGGTTGGGCCAAGAGACCCAGTACTTC. Translation gives CASSQIGLGQETQYF.

This chain links TRBV7-9 with TRBJ2-2; perhaps D is TRBD1 or TRBD2 (5 bases each). The germline gives CDR1 SEHNR, CDR2 FQNEAQ (reference sequence). Trimming removed 5 bases at V and 3 bases at J, with 13 bases between. The CDR3 runs to 15 residues. Written as DNA, the CDR3 is TGTGCCAGCAGCCCCGGGGCGCTAGACACCGGGGAGCTGTTTTTT. Translated: CASSPGALDTGELFF.

Of note for this clone: In the same sample, other DNA sequences code for this CDR3. The V and J genes are TRBV4-1 and TRBJ2-7; the match to TRBD1 covers 7 bases. V shed 4 bases and J 2 bases; nucleotides not matched to a gene: 2. CDR1 and CDR2 from the germline V gene are MGHRA and YSYEKL. The CDR3 is made up of 13 amino acids. This CDR3 reads CASSRGTAYEQYF. In DNA form, the CDR3 reads TGCGCCAGCAGCCGAGGGACAGCCTACGAGCAGTACTTC.

This clone was seen a few times. Other DNA sequences within the sample encode an identical CDR3. The V gene is TRBV7-9, the J gene TRBJ1-1; no firm D call. There are 12 residues in the CDR3. Looked up from germline, CDR1 is SEHNR and CDR2 is FQNEAQ (reference sequence). Deletions cut 9 bases from V and 0 bases from J, with 8 bases between. The CDR3 sequence: CASGRVNTEAFF. The CDR3 coding sequence is TGTGCCAGTGGACGGGTGAACACTGAAGCTTTCTTT.

This chain connects TRBV11-2 to TRBJ2-3, with 8 bases matching TRBD2. Per germline, CDR1 SGHAT and CDR2 FQNNGV. The CDR3 has 15 amino acids. With V trimmed by 6 bases and J by 2 bases, 7 bases remained unmatched. CDR3 bases: TGTGCCAGCAGATACACGGGAGGGTACACAGATACGCAGTATTTT. Translating gives CASRYTGGYTDTQYF.

The gene calls are TRBV18 and TRBJ2-7, with a possible D match to TRBD1 (6 bases). Per the germline V gene, CDR1 is KGHSH and CDR2 is LQKENI. This CDR3 contains 15 residues. The V and J ends lost 3 bases and 2 bases respectively, with 14 bases between them. The CDR3 region has the DNA TGTGCCAGCTCACCGTCAACAGGGATTCCCTACGAGCAGTACTTC. This encodes CASSPSTGIPYEQYF.

This clone was seen a single time. The genes are TRBV2 and TRBJ1-2; TRBD1 matches at 7 bases. The V and J ends lost 3 bases and 6 bases, in that order; junction bases with no gene match: 10. This CDR3 comprises 15 residues. Per germline, CDR1 SNHLY and CDR2 FYNNEI. Here the CDR3 reads CASSDGGQVLDGYTF. For the CDR3, the DNA is TGTGCCAGCAGTGATGGAGGACAGGTCCTTGATGGCTACACCTTC.

The chain employs TRBV30 and TRBJ2-1, with 8 positions matching TRBD2. Germline CDR1 GTSNPN, CDR2 SVGIG (reference sequence). The CDR3 runs 14 residues. Germline trimming cut 0 bases from V and 12 bases from J; bases unmatched to any gene: 10. The CDR3 here is CAWSVRSSGVVQFF. Written as DNA, the CDR3 is TGTGCCTGGAGTGTTCGGAGTAGCGGGGTGGTGCAGTTCTTC.

The chain links TRBV30 to TRBJ2-5; perhaps D is TRBD1 or TRBD2 (5 bases each). The V gene lost 4 bases and the J gene lost 7 bases, with 13 bases spanning the gap. Germline-derived CDR1 and CDR2 are GTSNPN and SVGIG (reference sequence). The CDR3 spans 12 residues. CDR3 in amino acids: CAWTGLGGTQYF. Written as DNA, the CDR3 is TGTGCCTGGACAGGTCTTGGGGGGACCCAGTACTTC.

The V and J genes are TRBV11-2 and TRBJ1-4; possibly TRBD1 for D (5 bases). The V gene lost 3 bases and the J gene lost 3 bases, with 14 bases spanning the gap. The CDR3 spans 16 residues. Germline CDR1 is SGHAT and CDR2 is FQNNGV. The CDR3 reads CASSFNPRAPNEKLFF. CDR3 DNA sequence: TGTGCCAGCAGCTTTAACCCCAGGGCGCCTAATGAAAAACTGTTTTTT.

Details on this clone: Within the sample, other DNA sequences also encode this same CDR3. V usage is TRBV30 and J usage is TRBJ2-5; unclear D gene. There are 13 residues in the CDR3. CDR1 is GTSNPN, CDR2 SVGIG, per germline (reference sequence). V shed 3 bases and J shed 5 bases, with 13 bases lying between them. CDR3 in DNA: TGTGCCTGGAGCGGTTCGGGCCGGGAGACCCAGTACTTC. It is translated as CAWSGSGRETQYF.

This clone occurred once. The chain has TRBV28 and TRBJ2-1; tentative D call: TRBD2 (7 bases). The V gene lost 4 bases and the J gene lost 8 bases, with 24 bases spanning the gap. There are 17 residues in the CDR3. Germline CDR1 is MDHEN and CDR2 is SYDVKM. CDR3 loop: CASSSPSGGGRSDEQFF. DNA for the CDR3: TGTGCCAGCAGTTCCCCAAGTGGGGGGGGCCGATCAGATGAGCAGTTCTTC.

The V call is TRBV7-9, the J call TRBJ1-1; 9 nucleotides align to TRBD1. In germline, CDR1 is SEHNR, CDR2 FQNEAQ (reference sequence). The CDR3 loop spans 15 amino acids. J gave up 4 bases and V 1 base, and 4 bases lay outside the gene matches. The CDR3 DNA reads as TGTGCCAGCAGCTTAGGGGACAGGGAATCCACTGAAGCTTTCTTT. This codes for CASSLGDRESTEAFF.

This chain links TRBV7-2 with TRBJ2-7; TRBD2 aligns across 11 bases. Trimming cost V 3 bases and J 9 bases; bases outside gene matches: 13. Germline V gene data show CDR1 as SGHTA and CDR2 as FQGNSA. CDR3 length: 16 amino acids. This CDR3 is CASSLAGTSGTPGQYF. The CDR3 nucleotides are TGTGCCAGCAGCTTGGCTGGGACTAGCGGCACACCCGGGCAGTACTTC.

The rearrangement joins TRBV7-2 to TRBJ2-7; 7 bases fit TRBD1. Germline lookup yields CDR1 SGHTA and CDR2 FQGNSA. The CDR3 totals 14 residues. The V segment lost 5 bases and the J segment 1 base; nucleotides outside the gene matches: 5. This CDR3 is CASSIFRGSYEQYF. The DNA of the CDR3 is TGTGCCAGCAGCATATTCAGGGGGTCCTACGAGCAGTACTTC. The full variable domain, with the rest looked up from reference TRBV7-2 and TRBJ2-7, is GAGVSQSPSNKVTEKGKDVELRCDPISGHTALYWYRQSLGQGLEFLIYFQGNSAPDKSGLPSDRFSAERTGGSVSTLTIQRTQQEDSAVYLCASSIFRGSYEQYFGPGTRLTVT.

With regard to this clone: This specimen includes other DNA sequences encoding the same CDR3. The V and J genes are TRBV6-1 and TRBJ1-2, with D possibly TRBD1 on 5 matching bases. V was cut by 0 bases and J by 5 bases, with 7 bases left in between. CDR3 length: 13 residues. Germline CDR1 and CDR2: MNHNS and SASEGT. The CDR3 sequence: CASSEARGYGYTF. Here the CDR3 DNA reads TGTGCCAGCAGTGAAGCGCGGGGGTATGGCTACACCTTC.

The V and J genes are TRBV28 and TRBJ2-5; 10 bases line up with TRBD1. Germline CDR1 reads MDHEN; CDR2 reads SYDVKM. CDR3 length: 16 amino acids. The V and J ends lost 0 bases and 2 bases, in that order; junction bases with no gene match: 3. The CDR3 DNA sequence: TGTGCCAGCAGTTTATGGCTGGGACAGGGGCAAGAGACCCAGTACTTC. Protein sequence: CASSLWLGQGQETQYF. Full variable domain (rest looked up from reference TRBV28 and TRBJ2-5): DVKVTQSSRYLVKRTGEKVFLECVQDMDHENMFWYRQDPGLGLRLIYFSYDVKMKEKGDIPEGYSVSREKKERFSLILESASTNQTSMYLCASSLWLGQGQETQYFGPGTRLLVL.